The 9 T cell receptor beta chains below all came from one sample that was sequenced in a study of blood T cell repertoires in COVID-19 (TCRdb year 2020). Library creation used the immunoSEQ multiplex PCR assay. TCRdb re-hosts the immuneACCESS table, in-frame sequences only. Its copies lack some clones; in the studies checked, an unresolved V gene accounts for under half of them, and the cause for the rest is not known. The sample table shows 450,000 to 500,000 clones, and roughly nine tenths are seen once. Roughly 8.5% of the sample rests with the top ten. The sequenced sample consisted of PBMCs or T cells enriched from blood (not recorded which). These receptors all come from a woman aged 55-70 years who had recovered from COVID-19.

A few counts support this clone. The V call is TRBV5-1, the J call TRBJ2-3, with 7 bases fitting TRBD2. The CDR3 has 12 residues. The V and J ends lost 4 bases and 10 bases, in that order; junction bases with no gene match: 6. Per germline, CDR1 SGHRS and CDR2 YFSETQ. CDR3 residues: CASSTPSGAQYF. DNA for the CDR3: TGCGCCAGCAGCACCCCTAGCGGAGCGCAGTATTTT.

The gene calls are TRBV6-1 and TRBJ2-7; weak D call: TRBD2 (5 bases). Trimming stripped 2 bases from V and 2 bases from J, with 16 bases between. The CDR3 spans 16 residues. Germline CDR1 and CDR2: MNHNS and SASEGT. Here the CDR3 reads CASSESGLALTYEQYV. The CDR3, as DNA: TGTGCCAGCAGTGAATCAGGACTCGCTCTTACCTACGAGCAGTACGTC.

The chain uses TRBV11-2 and TRBJ1-2, with 9 positions matching TRBD1. Germline lookup yields CDR1 SGHAT and CDR2 FQNNGV. The CDR3 is 16 amino acids. V lost 4 bases and J lost 8; bases outside the gene matches: 14. The CDR3 is CASSSPASDRGAGYTF. CDR3 nucleotide sequence: TGTGCCAGCAGCTCCCCGGCCTCGGACAGGGGTGCCGGCTACACCTTC. Full variable domain (rest looked up from reference TRBV11-2 and TRBJ1-2): EAGVAQSPRYKIIEKRQSVAFWCNPISGHATLYWYQQILGQGPKLLIQFQNNGVVDDSQLPKDRFSAERLKGVDSTLKIQPAKLEDSAVYLCASSSPASDRGAGYTFGSGTRLTVV.

The gene calls are TRBV10-3 and TRBJ1-6; D perhaps matches TRBD1 (5 bases). The germline V gene encodes CDR1 ENHRY and CDR2 SYGVKD. This CDR3 contains 16 residues. Trimming shortened V by 6 bases and J by 2 bases, and 14 bases separated the two germline ends. The CDR3 DNA reads TGTGCCATCAGCGGTGGGGGGGTGGCCTATAATTCACCCCTCCACTTT. Amino acids: CAISGGGVAYNSPLHF.

V and J are TRBV2 and TRBJ1-6, with D tentatively TRBD1 (6 bases). Germline V lookup: CDR1 SNHLY, CDR2 FYNNEI. Trimming pared 6 bases from V and 7 bases from J, leaving 13 bases between. CDR3 length: 14 amino acids. The CDR3 region is CASRRAGDNSPLHF. The CDR3 region has the DNA TGTGCCAGCAGAAGGGCAGGGGACAATTCACCCCTCCACTTT. The variable domain in full, completed from reference TRBV2 and TRBJ1-6, reads EPEVTQTPSHQVTQMGQEVILRCVPISNHLYFYWYRQILGQKVEFLVSFYNNEISEKSEIFDDQFSVERPDGSNFTLKIRSTKLEDSAMYFCASRRAGDNSPLHFGNGTRLTVT.

This clone was seen a handful of times. The rearrangement uses TRBV2 and TRBJ1-2; TRBD1 agrees at 7 bases. V dropped 6 bases and J dropped 6; count of bases not matched to a gene: 10. This CDR3 region has 14 residues. Germline V gene data show CDR1 as SNHLY and CDR2 as FYNNEI. CDR3 loop: CASSQILQGHGYTF. CDR3 DNA: TGTGCCAGCAGCCAGATTCTACAGGGGCATGGCTACACCTTC.

CDR3 residues: CASTDRVNEKLFF. The CDR3 DNA sequence: TGTGCCAGTACGGACAGAGTCAATGAAAAACTGTTTTTT. This chain links TRBV19 with TRBJ1-4, with D perhaps matching TRBD1 (6 bases). V lost 7 bases to trimming and J lost 5 bases, with 11 bases between them. Germline CDR1 is LNHDA and CDR2 is SQIVND (reference sequence). This CDR3 contains 13 residues.

V usage is TRBV7-2 and J usage is TRBJ2-1, with 7 nucleotides matching TRBD1. J gave up 4 bases and V 5 bases, and 8 bases lay outside the gene matches. The CDR3 runs 15 residues. In germline, CDR1 is SGHTA, CDR2 FQGNSA. The CDR3, as DNA: TGTGCCAGCAGCCTAGGGTCAGGGGGATACAATGAGCAGTTCTTC. Translated, it gives CASSLGSGGYNEQFF.

The genes are TRBV27 and TRBJ1-2, with D possibly TRBD1 on 6 matching bases. This CDR3 has 16 residues. Looked up from germline, CDR1 is MNHEY and CDR2 is SMNVEV (reference sequence). V lost 2 bases, J lost 4 bases, and 17 bases lay in between. CDR3 DNA: TGTGCCAGCAGTTTAAGGTCCGCAGGGGCTAGCTATGGCTACACCTTC. It encodes CASSLRSAGASYGYTF.